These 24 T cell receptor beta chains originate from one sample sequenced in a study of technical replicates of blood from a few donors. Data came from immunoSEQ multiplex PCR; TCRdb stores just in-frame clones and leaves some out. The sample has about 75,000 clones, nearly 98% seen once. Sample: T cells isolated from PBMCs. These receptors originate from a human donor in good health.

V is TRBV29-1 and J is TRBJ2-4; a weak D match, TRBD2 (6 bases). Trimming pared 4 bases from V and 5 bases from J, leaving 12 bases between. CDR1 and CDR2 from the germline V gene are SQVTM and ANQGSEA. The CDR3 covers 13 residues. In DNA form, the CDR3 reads TGCAGCGTTGTTGGGAGGTTTCAAAACATTCAGTACTTC. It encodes CSVVGRFQNIQYF.

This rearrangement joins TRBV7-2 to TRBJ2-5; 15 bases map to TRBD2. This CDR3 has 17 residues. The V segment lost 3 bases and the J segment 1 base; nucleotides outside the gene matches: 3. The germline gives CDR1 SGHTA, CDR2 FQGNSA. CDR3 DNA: TGTGCCAGCAGCTTGGGACTAGCGGGAGGACCCCAAGAGACCCAGTACTTC. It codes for CASSLGLAGGPQETQYF.

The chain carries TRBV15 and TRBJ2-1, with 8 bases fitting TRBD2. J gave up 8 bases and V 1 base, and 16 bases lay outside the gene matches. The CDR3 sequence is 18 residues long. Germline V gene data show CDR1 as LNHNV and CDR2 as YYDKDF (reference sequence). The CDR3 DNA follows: TGTGCCACCAGCAGAGGGAAGGGCGGGACTAGTACTTACCATGAGCAGTTCTTC. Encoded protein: CATSRGKGGTSTYHEQFF.

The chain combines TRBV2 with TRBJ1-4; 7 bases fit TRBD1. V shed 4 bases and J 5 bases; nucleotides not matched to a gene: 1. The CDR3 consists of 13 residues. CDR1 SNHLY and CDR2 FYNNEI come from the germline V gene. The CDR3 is CASSGRGNEKLFF. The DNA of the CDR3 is TGTGCCAGCAGTGGCAGGGGGAATGAAAAACTGTTTTTT.

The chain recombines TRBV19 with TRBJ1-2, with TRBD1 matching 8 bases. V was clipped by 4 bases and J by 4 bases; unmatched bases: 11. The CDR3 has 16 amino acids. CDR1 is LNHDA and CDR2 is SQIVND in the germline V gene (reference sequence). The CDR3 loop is CASSTLRQGYGYGYTF. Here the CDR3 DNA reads TGTGCCAGTAGTACCTTAAGACAGGGGTACGGCTATGGCTACACCTTC.

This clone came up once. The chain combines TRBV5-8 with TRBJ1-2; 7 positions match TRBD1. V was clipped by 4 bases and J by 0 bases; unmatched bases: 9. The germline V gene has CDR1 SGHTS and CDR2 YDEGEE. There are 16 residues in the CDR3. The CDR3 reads CASSGWTGSTNYGYTF. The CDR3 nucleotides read TGTGCCAGCAGCGGGTGGACAGGATCGACTAACTATGGCTACACCTTC.

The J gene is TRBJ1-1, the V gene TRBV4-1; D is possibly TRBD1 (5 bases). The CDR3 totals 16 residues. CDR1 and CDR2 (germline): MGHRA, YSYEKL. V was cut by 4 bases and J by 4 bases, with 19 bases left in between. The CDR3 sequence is CASSPPLVGRVTEAFF. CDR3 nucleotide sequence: TGCGCCAGCAGCCCACCACTCGTGGGGCGCGTCACTGAAGCTTTCTTT.

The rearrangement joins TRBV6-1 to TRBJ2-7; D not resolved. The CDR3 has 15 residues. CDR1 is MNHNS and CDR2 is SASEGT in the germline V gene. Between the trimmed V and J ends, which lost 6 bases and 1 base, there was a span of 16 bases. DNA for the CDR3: TGTGCCAGCAGATCGACCCGAGGAGAGTCCTACGAGCAGTACTTC. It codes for CASRSTRGESYEQYF.

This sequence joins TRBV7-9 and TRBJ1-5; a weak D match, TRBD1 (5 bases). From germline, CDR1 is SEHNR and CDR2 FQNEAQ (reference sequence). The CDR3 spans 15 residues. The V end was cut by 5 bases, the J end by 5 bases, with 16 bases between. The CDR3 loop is CASSGGGTNDQPQHF. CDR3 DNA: TGTGCCAGCAGCGGGGGGGGGACTAATGATCAGCCCCAGCATTTT. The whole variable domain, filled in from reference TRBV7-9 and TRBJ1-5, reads DTGVSQNPRHKITKRGQNVTFRCDPISEHNRLYWYRQTLGQGPEFLTYFQNEAQLEKSRLLSDRFSAERPKGSFSTLEIQRTEQGDSAMYLCASSGGGTNDQPQHFGDGTRLSIL.

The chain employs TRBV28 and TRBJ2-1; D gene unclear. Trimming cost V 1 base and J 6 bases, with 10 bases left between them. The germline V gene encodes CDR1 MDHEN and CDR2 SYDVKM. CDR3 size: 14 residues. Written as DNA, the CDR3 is TGTGCCAGCAGTTTATCTTTCGGTAGCAATGAGCAGTTCTTC. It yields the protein CASSLSFGSNEQFF.

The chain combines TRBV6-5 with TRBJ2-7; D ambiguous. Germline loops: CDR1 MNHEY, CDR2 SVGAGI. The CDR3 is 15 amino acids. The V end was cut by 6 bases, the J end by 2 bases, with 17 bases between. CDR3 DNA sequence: TGTGCCAGCAGCTTCGACACGACACAAACCTACGAGCAGTACTTC. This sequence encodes CASSFDTTQTYEQYF.

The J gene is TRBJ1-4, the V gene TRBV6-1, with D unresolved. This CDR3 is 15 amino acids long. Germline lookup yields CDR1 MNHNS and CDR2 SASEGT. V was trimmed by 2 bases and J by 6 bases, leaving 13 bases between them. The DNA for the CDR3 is TGTGCCAGCAGTGAACATCGGGTGGTGGATGAAAAACTGTTTTTT. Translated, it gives CASSEHRVVDEKLFF.

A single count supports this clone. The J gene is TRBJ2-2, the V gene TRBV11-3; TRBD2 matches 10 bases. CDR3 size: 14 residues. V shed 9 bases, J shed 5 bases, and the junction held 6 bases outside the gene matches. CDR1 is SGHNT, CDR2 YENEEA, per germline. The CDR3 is CASPSGGETGELFF. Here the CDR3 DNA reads TGTGCCAGTCCTAGCGGGGGCGAAACCGGGGAGCTGTTTTTT.

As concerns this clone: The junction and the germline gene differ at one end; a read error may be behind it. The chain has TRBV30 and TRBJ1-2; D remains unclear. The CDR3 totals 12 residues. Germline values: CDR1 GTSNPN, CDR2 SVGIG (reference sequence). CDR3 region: CAWVPLGVHVGF. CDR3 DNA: TGTGCCTGGGTACCCCTCGGGGTTCATGTTGGTTTC.

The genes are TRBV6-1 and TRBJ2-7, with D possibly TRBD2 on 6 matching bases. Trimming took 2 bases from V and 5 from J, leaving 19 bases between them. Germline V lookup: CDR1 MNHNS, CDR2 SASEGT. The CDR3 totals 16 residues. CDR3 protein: CASSELGLGGWHEQYF. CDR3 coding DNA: TGTGCCAGCAGTGAACTCGGGTTGGGGGGTTGGCACGAGCAGTACTTC.

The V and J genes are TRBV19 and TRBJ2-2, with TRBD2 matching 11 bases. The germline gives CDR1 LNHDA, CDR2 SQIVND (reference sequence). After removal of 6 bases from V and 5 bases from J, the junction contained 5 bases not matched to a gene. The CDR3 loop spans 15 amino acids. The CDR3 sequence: CASSILAGGTGELFF. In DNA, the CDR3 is TGTGCCAGTAGCATCCTAGCGGGGGGTACCGGGGAGCTGTTTTTT.

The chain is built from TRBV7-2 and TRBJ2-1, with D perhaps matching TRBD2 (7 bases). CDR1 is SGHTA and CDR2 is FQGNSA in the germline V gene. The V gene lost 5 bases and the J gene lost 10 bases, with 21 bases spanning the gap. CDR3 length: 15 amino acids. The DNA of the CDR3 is TGTGCCAGCAGCCTCGCCCCTAGGGGGGGTAGGGAGCAGTTCTTC. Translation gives CASSLAPRGGREQFF.

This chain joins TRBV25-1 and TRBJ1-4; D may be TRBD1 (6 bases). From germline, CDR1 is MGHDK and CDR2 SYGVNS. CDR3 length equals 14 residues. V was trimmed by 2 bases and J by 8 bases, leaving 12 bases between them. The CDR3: CASSEGTKAEKLFF. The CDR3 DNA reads TGTGCCAGCAGTGAAGGGACAAAAGCAGAAAAACTGTTTTTT.

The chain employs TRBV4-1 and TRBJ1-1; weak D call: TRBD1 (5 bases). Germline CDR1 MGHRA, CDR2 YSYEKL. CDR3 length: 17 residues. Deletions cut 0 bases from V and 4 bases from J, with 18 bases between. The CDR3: CASSQDQVTGTGTEAFF. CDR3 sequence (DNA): TGCGCCAGCAGCCAAGATCAGGTTACAGGAACTGGCACTGAAGCTTTCTTT.

DNA for the CDR3: TGTGCCAGCAGCGTAGTGCCCGGAGTAAATTCACCCCTCCACTTT. Translation: CASSVVPGVNSPLHF. The chain couples TRBV9 to TRBJ1-6; D remains unclear. Per germline, CDR1 SGDLS and CDR2 YYNGEE. The CDR3 sequence is 15 residues long. V lost 0 bases, J lost 7 bases, and 11 bases lay in between.

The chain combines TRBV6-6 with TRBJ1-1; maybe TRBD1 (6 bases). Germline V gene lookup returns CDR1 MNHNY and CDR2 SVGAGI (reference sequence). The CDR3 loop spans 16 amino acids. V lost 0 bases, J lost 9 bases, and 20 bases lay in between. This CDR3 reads CASSYSYKGHDKQAFF. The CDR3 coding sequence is TGTGCCAGCAGTTACTCCTATAAGGGACATGATAAACAAGCTTTCTTT.

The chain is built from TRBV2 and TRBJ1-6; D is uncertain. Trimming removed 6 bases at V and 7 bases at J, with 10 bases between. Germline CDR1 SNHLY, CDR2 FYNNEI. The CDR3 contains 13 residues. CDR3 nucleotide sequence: TGTGCCAGCAGCCCTTCCCCCAATTCACCCCTCCACTTT. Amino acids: CASSPSPNSPLHF.

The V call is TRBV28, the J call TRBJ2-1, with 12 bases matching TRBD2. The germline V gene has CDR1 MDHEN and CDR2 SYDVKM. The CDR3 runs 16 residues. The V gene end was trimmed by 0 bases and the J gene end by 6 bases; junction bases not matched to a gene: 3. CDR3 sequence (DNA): TGTGCCAGCAGTTTATGGACTAGCGGGAGAAGCAATGAGCAGTTCTTC. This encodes CASSLWTSGRSNEQFF.

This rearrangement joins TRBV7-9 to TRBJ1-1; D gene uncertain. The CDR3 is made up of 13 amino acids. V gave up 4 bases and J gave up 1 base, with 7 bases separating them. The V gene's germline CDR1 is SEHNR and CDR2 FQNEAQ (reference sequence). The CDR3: CASSYSTNTEAFF. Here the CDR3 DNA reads TGTGCCAGCAGCTACAGCACGAACACTGAAGCTTTCTTT.